This paragraph reports one TCR beta chain. The germline V gene encodes CDR1 SGHAT and CDR2 FQNNGV. V was shortened by 5 bases and J by 3 bases, with 17 bases between the two germline ends. This CDR3 comprises 16 residues. Method: immunoSEQ multiplex PCR; TCRdb's copy keeps in-frame clones and lacks some. The table records about 600,000 clones, less than 98% of them present only once. The data were taken from a study of shared clonotypes between healthy human individuals. The study separated CD4+ cells into CD45RA+ naive and CD45RA-negative memory subsets. The chain uses TRBV11-2 and TRBJ1-3; D uncertain. The source material was naive CD4+ T cells sorted from blood. The subset is: CD45RA+ positively selected. This clonotype was sampled from a woman aged 25 to 39 in good health. CDR3 in amino acids: CASSPRWGDRGNTIYF. The CDR3 bases are TGTGCCAGCAGCCCTCGGTGGGGAGATCGTGGAAACACCATATATTTT.